This TCR beta chain was captured by sequencing in a study of blood T cell repertoires in COVID-19. Overall study context: The study drew acute and convalescent COVID-19 samples from the United States, Italy and Spain. Sources were T cells, B-cell-depleted T cells, or PBMCs; the material itself was cDNA or gDNA.

CDR1 and CDR2 from the germline V gene are LNHDA and SQIVND (reference sequence). V lost 10 bases, J lost 0 bases, and 19 bases lay in between. This CDR3 region has 16 residues. In the original analysis: Reference gene primer amplification gave nucleated cell count estimates. Using immunoSEQ multiplex PCR, the repertoire was profiled, and TCRdb retains in-frame clones only, with some absent. The V and J calls and clone size are taken from that table; D and trimming were inferred from the DNA. The top ten hold about 9.6% of the sample, which has some 260,000 clones, roughly 80% seen once. The V and J genes are TRBV19 and TRBJ1-5; D gene ambiguous. Material: peripheral blood. This sequence was found in a man older than 75 with acute or convalescent COVID-19. The CDR3 DNA reads TGTGCCACAACCGGAGGAAGGGTCTATAGCAATCAGCCCCAGCATTTT. Residues: CATTGGRVYSNQPQHF. The whole variable domain, filled in from reference TRBV19 and TRBJ1-5, reads DGGITQSPKYLFRKEGQNVTLSCEQNLNHDAMYWYRQDPGQGLRLIYYSQIVNDFQKGDIAEGYSVSREKKESFPLTVTSAQKNPTAFYLCATTGGRVYSNQPQHFGDGTRLSIL.